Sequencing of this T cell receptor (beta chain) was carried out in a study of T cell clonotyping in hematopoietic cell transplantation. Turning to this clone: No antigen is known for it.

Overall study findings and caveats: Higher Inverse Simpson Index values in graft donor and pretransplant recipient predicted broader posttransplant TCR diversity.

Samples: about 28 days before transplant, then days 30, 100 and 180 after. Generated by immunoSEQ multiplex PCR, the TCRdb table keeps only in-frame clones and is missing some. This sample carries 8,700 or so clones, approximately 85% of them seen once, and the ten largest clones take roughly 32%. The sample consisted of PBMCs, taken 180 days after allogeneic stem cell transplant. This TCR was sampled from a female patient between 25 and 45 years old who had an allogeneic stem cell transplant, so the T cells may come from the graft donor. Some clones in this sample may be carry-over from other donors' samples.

This chain's CDR3 is CASNTGEQGYTF. In nucleotides, the CDR3 is TGTGCCAGTAATACAGGGGAGCAAGGCTACACCTTC. The chain joins TRBV19 to TRBJ1-2, with 7 bases lining up with TRBD1. Losses at the gene ends were 7 bases for V and 8 bases for J; bases not matched to a gene: 7. This CDR3 contains 12 residues. Germline assignment: CDR1 LNHDA and CDR2 SQIVND (reference sequence).